This T cell receptor beta chain is from a study of blood T cell repertoires in COVID-19. Clones were read by immunoSEQ multiplex PCR, and TCRdb kept only the in-frame ones, dropping some. The profile shows around 140,000 clones, approximately 90% of them singletons. CDR3 length: 12 amino acids. V shed 5 bases and J shed 6 bases, with 10 bases lying between them. Germline assignment: CDR1 MNHEY and CDR2 SVGEGT. The source is a man between 65 and 80 years old with active COVID-19. The chain carries TRBV6-2 or TRBV6-3 and TRBJ1-1; D not certain. Specimen: peripheral blood. The CDR3 DNA reads as TGTGCCAGCAGTGTCCGGTTGGCTGAAGCTTTCTTT. Its translation is CASSVRLAEAFF.